This is a list of T cell receptor beta chains from one sample in a study of blood T cell repertoires in COVID-19. Assay: immunoSEQ multiplex PCR; the TCRdb copy retains only in-frame clones and omits some. The repertoire consists of more than 200,000 clones, with around 88% occurring once and the leading ten covering roughly 6.8%. Sequencing was done on a sample of peripheral blood. Receptor source: a woman younger than 45 with COVID-19, enrolled during active disease. CDR3s leave out the opening cysteine and the closing phenylalanine or tryptophan.

V	J	CDR3
TRBV9	TRBJ2-7	ASSARTGTYEQY
TRBV14	TRBJ1-3	ASSQLREYTGNTIY
TRBV5-1	TRBJ2-3	ASSSGTGRTTDTQY
TRBV7-2	TRBJ2-2	ASSPSGYTGELF
TRBV5-4	TRBJ1-1	ASSAQGRDTEAF
TRBV19	TRBJ1-6	ASRRANNSPLH
TRBV5-1	TRBJ1-4	ASSWGQGTTNEKLF
TRBV11-3	TRBJ1-1	ASSLEVTWGGNTEAF
TRBV29-1	TRBJ2-2	SVSGTVNTGELF
TRBV27	TRBJ2-7	ASSLKGEY
TRBV6-4	TRBJ1-1	ASSDGLGTGPYGEAF
TRBV30	TRBJ2-3	AWSWGRGPTDTQY
TRBV18	TRBJ2-2	ASSPLAGKGTGELF
TRBV5-1	TRBJ2-2	ASSPGQGRTGELF
TRBV9	TRBJ1-2	ASSVGGQGFGYT
TRBV28	TRBJ2-2	ASSFGSANTGELF
TRBV19	TRBJ2-5	ASSIVERPGETQY
TRBV7-2	TRBJ1-6	ASSLDVQGRGTPPLH
TRBV27	TRBJ2-2	ASSAPGTLNTGELF
TRBV6-6	TRBJ1-2	ASSSSAGSYGYT
TRBV7-9	TRBJ1-1	ASSWGQGEAF
TRBV3-1/TRBV3-2	TRBJ1-2	ASSQRQTHGYT
TRBV5-1	TRBJ2-2	ASSLGAGLTGELF
TRBV11-2	TRBJ1-1	ASSLGTGTGAPREAF
TRBV5-6	TRBJ1-2	ASSLARQGAFGYT
TRBV7-2	TRBJ2-5	ASSLGGQEGETQY
TRBV29-1	TRBJ1-1	SVEDGQPNTEAF
TRBV28	TRBJ1-4	ASSPGGTNEKLF
TRBV27	TRBJ1-6	ASSKSPRTENSPLH
TRBV9	TRBJ1-2	ASSPWTGNYGYT
TRBV2	TRBJ2-2	ASTRDTNTGELF
TRBV18	TRBJ2-2	ASSPMTRSGELF
TRBV24-1	TRBJ2-5	ATRFGGEETQY
TRBV3-1/TRBV3-2	TRBJ2-7	ASSQVLRVTGYEQY
TRBV12-3/TRBV12-4	TRBJ1-3	ASSGGQTVY
TRBV2	TRBJ1-5	ASSEVSQGGRQPQH